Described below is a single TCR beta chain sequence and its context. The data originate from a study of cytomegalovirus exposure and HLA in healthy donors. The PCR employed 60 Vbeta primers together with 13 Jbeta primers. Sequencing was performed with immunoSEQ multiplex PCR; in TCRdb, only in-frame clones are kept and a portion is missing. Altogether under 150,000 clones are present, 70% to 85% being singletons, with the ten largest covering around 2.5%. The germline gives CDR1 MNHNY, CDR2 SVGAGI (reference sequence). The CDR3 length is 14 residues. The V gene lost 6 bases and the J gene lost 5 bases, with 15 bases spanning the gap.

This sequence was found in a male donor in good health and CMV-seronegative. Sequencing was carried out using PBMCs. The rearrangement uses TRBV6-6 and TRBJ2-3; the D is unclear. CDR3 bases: TGTGCCAGCAGCTATAGCAGTAGGAAAGATACGCAGTATTTT. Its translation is CASSYSSRKDTQYF.